These 17 T cell receptor beta chains share one sample of origin, sequenced in a study of OX40 agonist ivuxolimab in advanced cancers. The library was produced with the immunoSEQ multiplex PCR assay. This is the immuneACCESS table as TCRdb keeps it, with only in-frame sequences that have V and J called. A part of the clones is gone; compared with another copy, unresolved V genes explain less than half, and the rest is unexplained. For this sample the table gives 55,000 to 75,000 clones, of which roughly 84% were detected only once. The ten largest account for about 1.1% of the sample. This material consisted of CD4+ or CD8+ T cells sorted from blood, taken in a trial of the OX40 agonist ivuxolimab. The receptors here all came from an adult with an advanced solid tumor such as melanoma, head and neck, liver or kidney cancer.

The rearrangement links TRBV2 to TRBJ1-4; possible D gene TRBD1, 6 bases. The V gene lost 6 bases and the J gene lost 6 bases, with 17 bases spanning the gap. The CDR3 sequence is 15 residues long. Per germline, CDR1 SNHLY and CDR2 FYNNEI. CDR3 loop: CASSPQGPRDEKLFF. The CDR3 nucleotides read TGTGCCAGCAGCCCACAGGGACCGCGGGATGAAAAACTGTTTTTT. Full variable domain (rest looked up from reference TRBV2 and TRBJ1-4): EPEVTQTPSHQVTQMGQEVILRCVPISNHLYFYWYRQILGQKVEFLVSFYNNEISEKSEIFDDQFSVERPDGSNFTLKIRSTKLEDSAMYFCASSPQGPRDEKLFFGSGTQLSVL.

This chain connects TRBV7-2 to TRBJ1-6; 8 bases are a match to TRBD1. The germline gives CDR1 SGHTA, CDR2 FQGNSA. V lost 5 bases, J lost 9 bases, and 6 bases stayed unmatched. This CDR3 contains 14 residues. CDR3 region: CASSHGQGGSPLHF. CDR3 coding DNA: TGTGCCAGCAGCCACGGACAGGGCGGTTCACCCCTCCACTTT.

The genes are TRBV6-6 and TRBJ2-7; D might be TRBD1 (5 bases). The CDR3 consists of 14 residues. The germline gives CDR1 MNHNY, CDR2 SVGAGI (reference sequence). Trimming removed 2 bases from V and 5 bases from J, with 13 bases in between. Here the CDR3 reads CASSYHRTSHEQYF. The CDR3, as DNA: TGTGCCAGCAGTTACCACCGGACATCCCACGAGCAGTACTTC.

This clone was picked up a small number of times. The chain combines TRBV5-1 with TRBJ1-1; TRBD1 is a possible D gene (5 bases). CDR1 is SGHRS, CDR2 YFSETQ, per germline. This CDR3 region has 16 residues. Deletions cut 2 bases from V and 6 bases from J, with 20 bases between. The DNA of the CDR3 is TGCGCCAGCAGCTTAAATGTGGGGGGTCCTAACGCTGAAGCTTTCTTT. Translation: CASSLNVGGPNAEAFF.

This clone was seen once. The genes are TRBV27 and TRBJ2-7, with TRBD1 identical over 8 bases. The germline CDR1 and CDR2 sequences are MNHEY and SMNVEV (reference sequence). CDR3 length: 18 residues. The junction had 16 bases not matched to a gene; V was cut back by 6 bases and J by 0 bases. CDR3 nucleotides: TGTGCCAGCAGAAGACAGGGGATTGCAACCGCATACTCCTACGAGCAGTACTTC. It specifies CASRRQGIATAYSYEQYF.

The rearrangement links TRBV7-9 to TRBJ2-5, with D possibly TRBD1 on 5 matching bases. CDR1 is SEHNR and CDR2 is FQNEAQ in the germline V gene (reference sequence). V shed 4 bases and J shed 2 bases, with 11 bases lying between them. CDR3 length: 14 amino acids. Here the CDR3 reads CASSSRKGQETQYF. Here the CDR3 DNA reads TGTGCCAGCAGCTCAAGGAAGGGGCAAGAGACCCAGTACTTC.

The V gene is TRBV7-2, the J gene TRBJ1-2, with D tentatively TRBD1 (5 bases). The germline V gene has CDR1 SGHTA and CDR2 FQGNSA. Deletions cut 4 bases from V and 12 bases from J, with 18 bases between. This CDR3 contains 13 residues. The CDR3 nucleotides read TGTGCCAGCAGCTGGGGGGGTGTTCTCGCCGACACCTTC. This translates into CASSWGGVLADTF.

The V call is TRBV2, the J call TRBJ2-3; TRBD2 agrees at 7 bases. The CDR3 sequence is 12 residues long. Germline CDR1 is SNHLY and CDR2 is FYNNEI. V lost 7 bases to trimming and J lost 9 bases; unmatched junction nucleotides: 7. CDR3 bases: TGTGCCAGCACCGGAGAGCGGGGAACGCAGTATTTT. This sequence encodes CASTGERGTQYF.

This clone has only a few counts. The rearrangement joins TRBV5-6 to TRBJ1-4; D remains unclear. Germline CDR1 is SGHDT and CDR2 is YYEEEE. The CDR3 consists of 13 residues. V shed 3 bases and J shed 3 bases, with 6 bases lying between them. CDR3 protein: CASSSEANEKLFF. In DNA, the CDR3 is TGTGCCAGCAGCTCGGAGGCTAATGAAAAACTGTTTTTT.

V usage is TRBV9 and J usage is TRBJ1-2; D remains ambiguous. The CDR3 loop spans 14 amino acids. Germline V gives CDR1 SGDLS, CDR2 YYNGEE. Trimming shortened V by 2 bases and J by 0 bases, and 8 bases separated the two germline ends. In DNA, the CDR3 is TGTGCCAGCAGCGTTGGAACTGCTAACTATGGCTACACCTTC. Its protein product is CASSVGTANYGYTF.

As for this clone: This specimen includes other DNA sequences encoding the same CDR3. The chain combines TRBV4-2 with TRBJ1-5; a weak D match, TRBD1 (5 bases). Trimming left V 3 bases short and J 5 bases short, with 8 bases between. The CDR3 spans 13 residues. Germline V gives CDR1 LGHNA, CDR2 YNFKEQ. The CDR3 DNA reads TGTGCCAGCAGCCAGGAGACAGATCAGCCCCAGCATTTT. Translation gives CASSQETDQPQHF.

The genes are TRBV29-1 and TRBJ1-5; the D gene is possibly TRBD1 (6 bases). Trimming stripped 4 bases from V and 7 bases from J, with 14 bases between. Germline V lookup: CDR1 SQVTM, CDR2 ANQGSEA. The CDR3 runs 13 residues. The CDR3 region is CSVGGGGQQPQHF. The CDR3 nucleotides are TGCAGCGTTGGAGGGGGGGGCCAGCAGCCCCAGCATTTT.

The chain links TRBV5-8 to TRBJ2-3; D gene uncertain. Between the trimmed V and J ends, which lost 2 bases and 0 bases, there was a span of 7 bases. The CDR3 runs to 14 residues. Germline CDR1 and CDR2: SGHTS and YDEGEE. This CDR3 is CASSFRPSTDTQYF. DNA for the CDR3: TGTGCCAGCAGCTTCCGCCCTAGCACAGATACGCAGTATTTT.

In this sample, this clone turned up a few times. J is TRBJ1-1 and V is TRBV4-3; no definite D call. The CDR3 loop spans 15 amino acids. Germline V CDR1 and CDR2: LGHNA, YSLEER. The germline V and J ends were trimmed by 1 base and 0 bases, with 9 bases remaining between them. The CDR3 loop is CASSQGVVMNTEAFF. For the CDR3, the DNA is TGCGCCAGCAGCCAAGGGGTGGTAATGAACACTGAAGCTTTCTTT.

J is TRBJ1-1 and V is TRBV9; 7 nucleotides align to TRBD1. The CDR3 spans 16 residues. Germline CDR1 and CDR2: SGDLS and YYNGEE. The V gene end was trimmed by 0 bases and the J gene end by 6 bases; junction bases not matched to a gene: 11. The CDR3, as DNA: TGTGCCAGCAGCGTAGCGAACCTGACAGGGAGAGCTGAAGCTTTCTTT. Residues: CASSVANLTGRAEAFF.

The chain combines TRBV2 with TRBJ2-7; D is perhaps TRBD2 (7 bases). CDR1 is SNHLY, CDR2 FYNNEI, per germline. Trimming removed 4 bases at V and 7 bases at J, with 20 bases between. The CDR3 covers 15 residues. The CDR3 nucleotides are TGTGCCAGCAGTGCGGACAGCGGGAACTTGGGAGAGCAGTACTTC. Its protein is CASSADSGNLGEQYF.

The chain uses TRBV6-6 and TRBJ1-6; D call uncertain. Per germline, CDR1 MNHNY and CDR2 SVGAGI (reference sequence). V lost 6 bases and J lost 7, with 4 bases in between. The CDR3 contains 11 residues. CDR3 protein: CASSVNSPLHF. The CDR3 DNA follows: TGTGCCAGCAGCGTGAATTCACCCCTCCACTTT.